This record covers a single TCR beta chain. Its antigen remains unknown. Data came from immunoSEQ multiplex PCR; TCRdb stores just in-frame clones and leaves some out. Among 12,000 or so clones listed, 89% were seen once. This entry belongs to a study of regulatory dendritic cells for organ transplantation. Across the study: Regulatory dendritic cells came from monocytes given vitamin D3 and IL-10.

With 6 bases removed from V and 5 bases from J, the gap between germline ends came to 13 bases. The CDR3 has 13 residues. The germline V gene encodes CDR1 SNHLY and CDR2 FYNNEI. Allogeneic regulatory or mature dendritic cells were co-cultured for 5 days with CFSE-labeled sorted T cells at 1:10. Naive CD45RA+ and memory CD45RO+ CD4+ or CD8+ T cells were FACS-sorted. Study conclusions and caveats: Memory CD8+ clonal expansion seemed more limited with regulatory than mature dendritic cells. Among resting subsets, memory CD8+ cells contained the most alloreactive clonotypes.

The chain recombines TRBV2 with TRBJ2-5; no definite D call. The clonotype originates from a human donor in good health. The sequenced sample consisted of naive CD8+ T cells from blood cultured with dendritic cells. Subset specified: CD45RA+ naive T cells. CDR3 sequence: CASSARPRETQYF. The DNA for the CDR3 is TGTGCCAGCAGCGCCCGACCCAGGGAGACCCAGTACTTC.